The 25 T cell receptor beta chains given below trace back to one sample, sequenced in a study of early T cells in non-severe SARS-CoV-2 infection. TCRdb used MiXCR to reprocess the 5' RACE reads, holding one entry per CDR3 protein. The sample has 75,000 to 100,000 distinct CDR3 sequences; 16% are singletons. Sequencing was carried out using whole blood. The receptor set was obtained from an adult who was a healthcare worker with PCR-confirmed SARS-CoV-2 infection or an uninfected control (not recorded which).

The rearrangement joins TRBV7-8 to TRBJ1-6, with TRBD1 matching 7 bases. After removal of 5 bases from V and 7 bases from J, the junction contained 14 bases not matched to a gene. This CDR3 has 17 residues. Germline V gene sequence: CDR1 SGHVS, CDR2 FQNEAQ. CDR3 bases: TGTGCCAGCAGCCGAAGGACAGGAACGACCGGGAATTCACCCCTCCACTTT. This sequence encodes CASSRRTGTTGNSPLHF.

This chain joins TRBV10-3 and TRBJ2-5; D gene uncertain. The CDR3 is 10 residues long. Trimming left V 8 bases short and J 6 bases short, with 7 bases between. Germline lookup yields CDR1 ENHRY and CDR2 SYGVKD. The CDR3 reads CAIGEKTQYF. CDR3 bases: TGTGCCATCGGGGAAAAGACCCAGTACTTC.

The rearrangement joins TRBV29-1 to TRBJ2-2, with D uncertain. V lost 3 bases and J lost 6, with 11 bases in between. This CDR3 spans 13 amino acids. Germline CDR1 reads SQVTM; CDR2 reads ANQGSEA. This CDR3 reads CSVDNGNPGELFF. The CDR3 nucleotides are TGCAGCGTTGACAACGGCAACCCCGGGGAGCTGTTTTTT.

This clonotype was seen more than once but under ten times. CDR3 amino acids: CASSLDAYPSYEQYF. The CDR3 DNA follows: TGTGCCAGCAGCTTAGATGCGTACCCTTCATACGAGCAGTACTTC. The chain carries TRBV7-9 and TRBJ2-7; D is undetermined. Trimming pared 1 base from V and 4 bases from J, leaving 14 bases between. The CDR3 has 15 residues. Germline V gene data show CDR1 as SEHNR and CDR2 as FQNEAQ (reference sequence). The full variable domain, in which reference TRBV7-9 and TRBJ2-7 provide the parts outside the CDR3, is DTGVSQNPRHKITKRGQNVTFRCDPISEHNRLYWYRQTLGQGPEFLTYFQNEAQLEKSRLLSDRFSAERPKGSFSTLEIQRTEQGDSAMYLCASSLDAYPSYEQYFGPGTRLTVT.

This clonotype came up a few times. The rearrangement links TRBV15 to TRBJ1-4, with TRBD1 matching 7 bases. The CDR3 has 19 residues. V was clipped by 5 bases and J by 0 bases; unmatched bases: 15. Germline V gives CDR1 LNHNV, CDR2 YYDKDF (reference sequence). The CDR3 DNA reads TGTGCCACCAGCGGATTACAGGGGTCAGGCCTCGCAACTAATGAAAAACTGTTTTTT. Protein sequence: CATSGLQGSGLATNEKLFF. Combining the CDR3 with reference TRBV15 and TRBJ1-4 gives the whole variable domain DAMVIQNPRYQVTQFGKPVTLSCSQTLNHNVMYWYQQKSSQAPKLLFHYYDKDFNNEADTPDNFQSRRPNTSFCFLDIRSPGLGDTAMYLCATSGLQGSGLATNEKLFFGSGTQLSVL.

This clonotype showed up many times. This chain uses TRBV12-3 or TRBV12-4 with TRBJ2-4; 8 bases line up with TRBD1. The CDR3 has 18 residues. Trimming removed 5 bases from V and 2 bases from J; junction bases left unmatched: 14. CDR3 coding DNA: TGTGCCAGCAGTCTCATTTCGGACAGGGAGGAAACCAAAAACATTCAGTACTTC. Protein sequence: CASSLISDREETKNIQYF.

This clonotype turned up a few times. The chain employs TRBV28 and TRBJ2-2; no reliable D call. Germline loops: CDR1 MDHEN, CDR2 SYDVKM. Trimming took off 4 bases at V and 0 bases at J, with 12 bases between the two ends. The CDR3 is 16 amino acids. The CDR3 DNA is TGTGCCAGCAGTTCCTACAGCAACGCGAACACCGGGGAGCTGTTTTTT. This sequence encodes CASSSYSNANTGELFF.

The gene calls are TRBV6-5 and TRBJ1-5, with D perhaps matching TRBD1 (6 bases). Germline V CDR1 and CDR2: MNHEY, SVGAGI. Deletions cut 7 bases from V and 6 bases from J, with 13 bases between. The CDR3 covers 13 residues. CDR3 coding DNA: TGTGCCAGCACCGGAGGGGGAAGTCAGCCCCAGCATTTT. It specifies CASTGGGSQPQHF.

The count of this clonotype is one. This chain uses TRBV12-3 or TRBV12-4 with TRBJ2-1; 7 bases are shared with TRBD1. The CDR3 runs 11 residues. Trimming took 7 bases from V and 9 from J; bases not matched to a gene: 3. CDR3 sequence reads: CASTPGGEQFF. CDR3 DNA: TGTGCCAGCACCCCAGGGGGTGAGCAGTTCTTC.

This clonotype showed up just a few times. The gene calls are TRBV28 and TRBJ1-1; a possible D gene is TRBD1 (5 bases). V shed 7 bases and J shed 6 bases, with 21 bases lying between them. CDR3 length: 15 residues. Germline CDR1 MDHEN, CDR2 SYDVKM. The CDR3 nucleotides read TGTGCCAGCAACCTCTTGGGGGGGTTAAGGGCTGAAGCTTTCTTT. Its translation is CASNLLGGLRAEAFF.

The chain couples TRBV6-5 to TRBJ1-1; 9 bases fit TRBD1. Germline V gene lookup returns CDR1 MNHEY and CDR2 SVGAGI. The V gene end was trimmed by 6 bases and the J gene end by 5 bases; junction bases not matched to a gene: 4. CDR3 size: 13 residues. The chain's CDR3 is CASRATGGTEAFF. The CDR3, as DNA: TGTGCCAGCAGGGCGACAGGGGGGACTGAAGCTTTCTTT.

The gene calls are TRBV28 and TRBJ1-2; D is perhaps TRBD1 (5 bases). The CDR3 totals 12 residues. Germline V CDR1 and CDR2: MDHEN, SYDVKM. Trimming took 7 bases from V and 5 from J, leaving 11 bases between them. DNA of the CDR3: TGTGCCAGCATAGGCAGGGAGTATGGCTACACCTTC. Its translation is CASIGREYGYTF.

Within the sample, this clonotype is medium-sized. The rearrangement links TRBV29-1 to TRBJ1-1, with D possibly being TRBD1 (6 bases). V gave up 0 bases and J gave up 5 bases, with 19 bases separating them. The CDR3 is made up of 16 amino acids. Germline CDR1 and CDR2: SQVTM and ANQGSEA. Written as DNA, the CDR3 is TGCAGCGTTGAAGATTTAGGGGACACAAAGGTGACTGAAGCTTTCTTT. Amino acids: CSVEDLGDTKVTEAFF. The complete variable domain, with remaining parts taken from reference TRBV29-1 and TRBJ1-1, reads SAVISQKPSRDICQRGTSLTIQCQVDSQVTMMFWYRQQPGQSLTLIATANQGSEATYESGFVIDKFPISRPNLTFSTLTVSNMSPEDSSIYLCSVEDLGDTKVTEAFFGQGTRLTVV.

Many counts were recorded for this clonotype. The rearrangement uses TRBV7-9 and TRBJ1-5; D not resolved. CDR1 is SEHNR, CDR2 FQNEAQ, per germline (reference sequence). There are 16 residues in the CDR3. The ends were cut back, 0 bases at V and 6 bases at J, with 15 bases in the middle. DNA for the CDR3: TGTGCCAGCAGCTTAGCGGGCAGTCTTGGGCCTCAGCCCCAGCATTTT. It specifies CASSLAGSLGPQPQHF.

V is TRBV7-2 and J is TRBJ2-5; D is undetermined. The germline CDR1 and CDR2 sequences are SGHTA and FQGNSA. The CDR3 consists of 13 residues. The V gene lost 3 bases and the J gene lost 0 bases, with 5 bases spanning the gap. The CDR3 sequence: CASSFGHQETQYF. CDR3 DNA sequence: TGTGCCAGCAGCTTCGGCCACCAAGAGACCCAGTACTTC.

Remarks on this clonotype: A single base separates this from a much larger clone, so it may be a read error. V usage is TRBV20-1 and J usage is TRBJ2-1, with 12 bases aligning to TRBD2. Germline values: CDR1 DFQATT, CDR2 SNEGSKA (reference sequence). The junction had 4 bases not matched to a gene; V was cut back by 2 bases and J by 5 bases. The CDR3 length is 15 residues. The CDR3 is CSARLAGGSNNEQFF. Here the CDR3 DNA reads TGCAGTGCTAGACTAGCGGGAGGGTCAAACAATGAGCAGTTCTTC.

The chain has TRBV28 and TRBJ1-1; D unresolved. This CDR3 is built from 14 residues. The V gene's germline CDR1 is MDHEN and CDR2 SYDVKM. V shed 3 bases and J shed 4 bases, with 12 bases lying between them. The CDR3 loop reads CASSLRARGTEAFF. Written as DNA, the CDR3 is TGTGCCAGCAGTTTGCGGGCGCGAGGCACTGAAGCTTTCTTT.

The V and J genes are TRBV29-1 and TRBJ1-4; 8 bases match TRBD1. With V trimmed by 5 bases and J by 10 bases, 9 bases remained unmatched. CDR3 length: 13 amino acids. The germline gives CDR1 SQVTM, CDR2 ANQGSEA. The CDR3 spells CSVLQGADGKLFF. The CDR3 nucleotides read TGCAGCGTTCTTCAGGGGGCGGACGGAAAACTGTTTTTT. The full variable domain, with the rest looked up from reference TRBV29-1 and TRBJ1-4, is SAVISQKPSRDICQRGTSLTIQCQVDSQVTMMFWYRQQPGQSLTLIATANQGSEATYESGFVIDKFPISRPNLTFSTLTVSNMSPEDSSIYLCSVLQGADGKLFFGSGTQLSVL.

In its sample, this clonotype was seen a few times. The chain carries TRBV20-1 and TRBJ2-1, with 9 bases that match TRBD2. The V and J ends lost 3 bases and 7 bases, in that order; junction bases with no gene match: 7. The CDR3 extends over 14 amino acids. The germline gives CDR1 DFQATT, CDR2 SNEGSKA (reference sequence). The CDR3 bases are TGCAGTGCTAGGGGGGGTGGACTAGCGAATGAGCAGTTCTTC. Encoded protein: CSARGGGLANEQFF.

Remarks on this clonotype: Compared with germline, one end of the junction differs, possibly owing to a read error. V gene TRBV12-3 or TRBV12-4 combines with J gene TRBJ2-3, with D possibly TRBD2 on 6 matching bases. The CDR3 sequence is 10 residues long. CDR3 DNA sequence: TGTGCCAGCAGTGGCGGGACTCCGCATTTT. Protein sequence: CASSGGTPHF.

This clonotype was seen more than once but under ten times. V gene TRBV29-1 combines with J gene TRBJ2-5; the D call may be TRBD1 or TRBD2 (6 bases each). CDR3 length equals 13 residues. V was pared by 7 bases and J by 4 bases, with 16 bases between. Germline assignment: CDR1 SQVTM and CDR2 ANQGSEA. The CDR3 protein is CSAQGGIGETQYF. Here the CDR3 DNA reads TGCAGCGCCCAAGGGGGGATTGGAGAGACCCAGTACTTC. The whole variable domain, filled in from reference TRBV29-1 and TRBJ2-5, reads SAVISQKPSRDICQRGTSLTIQCQVDSQVTMMFWYRQQPGQSLTLIATANQGSEATYESGFVIDKFPISRPNLTFSTLTVSNMSPEDSSIYLCSAQGGIGETQYFGPGTRLLVL.

This chain joins TRBV4-2 and TRBJ2-1; D is uncertain. V lost 1 base and J 8 bases, leaving 6 bases between the germline ends. Germline CDR1 reads LGHNA; CDR2 reads YNFKEQ. The CDR3 covers 12 residues. The CDR3 sequence: CASSQGMDEQFF. CDR3 DNA sequence: TGTGCCAGCAGCCAAGGAATGGATGAGCAGTTCTTC.

This clonotype has more than one count but fewer than ten. This chain joins TRBV12-3 or TRBV12-4 and TRBJ2-1; tentative D call: TRBD1 (5 bases). V lost 4 bases, J lost 4 bases, and 14 bases lay in between. This CDR3 has 15 amino acids. The CDR3 DNA is TGTGCCAGCAGTTCTCGACAGAATGAGTACAATGAGCAGTTCTTC. Protein: CASSSRQNEYNEQFF.

V is TRBV29-1 and J is TRBJ2-3; D tentatively reads TRBD1 or TRBD2 (6 bases each). CDR3 length equals 14 residues. From germline, CDR1 is SQVTM and CDR2 ANQGSEA. V shed 6 bases and J shed 4 bases, with 17 bases lying between them. The CDR3 coding sequence is TGCAGCGTCCTCCGCGACGGGGGCGCAGATACGCAGTATTTT. As protein: CSVLRDGGADTQYF.

This clonotype was counted only a few times. V is TRBV29-1 and J is TRBJ2-7; 7 positions agree with TRBD2. V lost 2 bases to trimming and J lost 2 bases; unmatched junction nucleotides: 3. The germline V gene encodes CDR1 SQVTM and CDR2 ANQGSEA. The CDR3 is 13 residues long. CDR3: CSVESGTTYEQYF. CDR3 coding DNA: TGCAGCGTTGAAAGCGGGACGACCTACGAGCAGTACTTC.